This TCR beta chain comes out of a study of Graves' ophthalmopathy and Graves' hyperthyroidism (dated by TCRdb to between 2018 and 2020). Regarding the study in general: Hyperthyroidism was considered stable if no progression to ophthalmopathy occurred within 18 months of follow-up. The study used signatures of the TCR beta repertoire to tell Graves' ophthalmopathy apart from Graves' hyperthyroidism and to predict which patients would progress to ophthalmopathy. In total, 120 to 150 blood samples were TCR-sequenced: 43 ophthalmopathy, roughly 77 hyperthyroidism and some 17 hyperthyroidism-to-ophthalmopathy patients. A discovery set of 90 to 100 patients (about 45 ophthalmopathy, about 58 stable hyperthyroidism) was enrolled to explore V-J signatures distinguishing ophthalmopathy from hyperthyroidism. An independent validation cohort was composed of 18 hyperthyroidism patients and 17 patients who later progressed from hyperthyroidism to ophthalmopathy. In roughly 6 hyperthyroidism patients, the T-cell repertoires found in thyroid tissue were compared with those found in blood. Once sampling was done, hyperthyroidism patients were given methimazole at a starting dose of 30 mg daily, while ophthalmopathy patients were given high-dose intravenous methylprednisolone. Points the paper makes about the study in general: Among expanded thyroid clonotypes with frequency above 0.001, most also showed up in blood, which suggests that blood repertoires may reflect the thyroid immune response. Ophthalmopathy was separated from stable hyperthyroidism by the 13-signature model with more than 85% sensitivity and 81% to 84% specificity in cross-validation and with 80%/75% in the test set. In validation, the model predicted ophthalmopathy progression with over 60% sensitivity and about 77% specificity; 12 predicted patients were CT-confirmed with GO in a median of around 6 months. Sample size was not statistically predetermined, and group allocation was not concealed from the investigators.

Inclusive of the bounding cysteine and phenylalanine, the CDR3 is 14 residues long. CDR3 DNA is the only sequence kept; it has 42 bases, read in frame from the first base. V lost 5 bases and J lost 9 bases; the stretch between them is 17 bases long. In the germline V gene, CDR1 corresponds to SNHLY and CDR2 to FYNNEI. For repertoire sequencing, TCR beta CDR3 regions were amplified from RNA transcripts. The first round of RT-PCR was done with HTBI primers and the Qiagen OneStep RT-PCR kit, and was followed by a second round of multiplex PCR, then size selection and purification. Libraries were sequenced on an Illumina HiSeq2000 using paired-end 100 bp reads. Under the source paper's analysis protocol: Reads were processed with SOAPnuke, discarding reads with adapters, uncalled bases, mean Phred below 15, or no exact constant-primer or identifier match. COPE v1.2.5 was used to merge high-quality paired reads. Unique nucleotide sequences were defined as clonotypes and aligned to IMGT TRB V, D and J references using MiTCR v1.1. Analysis was restricted to V-J combinations with a frequency above 0.0001, which covered roughly 99% of repertoires. A TCR clonal expansion and chaos score per V-J combination was defined as the ratio of F50 clonal expansion to chaos observed in the TCRdist matrix. Welch's t-statistics and random forest were used to reduce features to about a dozen V-J combinations, which were fed into a naive Bayes classifier. The Morisita-Horn index was used to measure how similar the thyroid and blood repertoires were. The public reads were reprocessed in TCRdb via fastp at Q25 and MiXCR, keeping in-frame beta chains. For every CDR3 protein sequence, its rows merge into one entry that carries the most common genes and DNA. TCRdb assigned the V and J calls; the authors' analysis was not used. For this sample the table gives roughly 1.1 million distinct CDR3 sequences, of which about 40% were detected only once. Around 10% of the sample is taken by the ten largest.

Hyperthyroidism patients were newly diagnosed, were aged 18 to 65 years, and had a disease duration under 2 months. Patients with other autoimmune diseases, uncontrolled infections, pregnancy or lactation were excluded from the study. Clinical symptoms, serum thyroxine, TRAb, thyroid ultrasound and orbital computed tomography formed the basis of the diagnosis. Total RNA was extracted with Trizol reagent and quality-checked on an Agilent 2100 Bioanalyzer. As concerns this clonotype: Its antigen is unknown. Base qualities were left out, and no much larger clone turns up one base away.

The clonotype was recovered from an adult man with Graves' hyperthyroidism. Specimen: peripheral blood or thyroid tissue (not recorded which). Recombination joined TRBV2 with TRBJ1-5; the D region possibly corresponds to TRBD1 (6 bases align). DNA sequence: TGTGCCAGCAGTTTCGGACAGCTCCCGGGGCCCCAGCATTTT. It codes for CASSFGQLPGPQHF.